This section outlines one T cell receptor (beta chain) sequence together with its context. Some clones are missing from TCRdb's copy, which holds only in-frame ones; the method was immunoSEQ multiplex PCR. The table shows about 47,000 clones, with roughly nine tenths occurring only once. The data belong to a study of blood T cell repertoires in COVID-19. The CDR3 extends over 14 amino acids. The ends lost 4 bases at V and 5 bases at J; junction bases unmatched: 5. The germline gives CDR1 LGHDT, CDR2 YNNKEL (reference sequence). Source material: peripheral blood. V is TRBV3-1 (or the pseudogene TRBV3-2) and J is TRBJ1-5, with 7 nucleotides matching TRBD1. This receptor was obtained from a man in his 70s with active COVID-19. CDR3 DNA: TGTGCCAGCAGCCTGACAGGGACTTATCAGCCCCAGCATTTT. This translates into CASSLTGTYQPQHF.